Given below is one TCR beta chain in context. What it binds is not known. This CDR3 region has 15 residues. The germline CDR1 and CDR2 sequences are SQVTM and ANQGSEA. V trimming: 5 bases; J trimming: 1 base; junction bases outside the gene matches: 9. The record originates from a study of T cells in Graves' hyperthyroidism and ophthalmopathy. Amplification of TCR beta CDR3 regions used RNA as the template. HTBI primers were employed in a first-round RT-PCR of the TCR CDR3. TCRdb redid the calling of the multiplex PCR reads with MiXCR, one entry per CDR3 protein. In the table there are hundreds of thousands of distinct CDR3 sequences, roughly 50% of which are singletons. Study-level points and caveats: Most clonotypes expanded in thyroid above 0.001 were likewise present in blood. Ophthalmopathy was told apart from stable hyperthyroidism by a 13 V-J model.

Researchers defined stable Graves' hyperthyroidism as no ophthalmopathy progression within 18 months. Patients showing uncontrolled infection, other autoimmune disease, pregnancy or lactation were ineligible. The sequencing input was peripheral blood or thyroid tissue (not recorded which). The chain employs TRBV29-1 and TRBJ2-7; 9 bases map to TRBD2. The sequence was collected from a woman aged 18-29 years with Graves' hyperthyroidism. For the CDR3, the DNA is TGCAGCGTTCACCTGGGACTAGCCGGATCCTACGAGCAGTACTTC. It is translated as CSVHLGLAGSYEQYF.